These 28 T cell receptor beta chains share one sample of origin, sequenced in a study of shared clonotypes between healthy human individuals. Positively selected for CCR7, the CD45RO-negative cells used as naive CD8 cells excluded terminally differentiated effector memory CD45RA+ cells. Repertoires were generated with immunoSEQ multiplex PCR, while TCRdb's copy carries only in-frame clones and drops some. The sample has millions of clones; approximately 94% are singletons. The sequencing input was naive CD8+ T cells from PBMCs. The receptor set was obtained from a young man in good health. Some clones in this sample may be carry-over from other donors' samples.

Details on this clone: Other DNA variants within this sample encode the same CDR3. V gene TRBV27 combines with J gene TRBJ1-5; the D gene is possibly TRBD1 (6 bases). The CDR3 contains 12 residues. The germline gives CDR1 MNHEY, CDR2 SMNVEV (reference sequence). Trimming took 2 bases from V and 7 from J, leaving 6 bases between them. The CDR3, as DNA: TGTGCCAGCAGTTTAGGGGGCCAGCCCCAGCATTTT. Its translation is CASSLGGQPQHF.

This sequence joins TRBV4-1 and TRBJ2-3, with 7 positions matching TRBD1. CDR3 length: 17 residues. V shed 4 bases, J shed 5 bases, and the junction held 15 bases outside the gene matches. Germline loops: CDR1 MGHRA, CDR2 YSYEKL. CDR3 DNA: TGCGCCAGCAGCCGGCCCGTAGACAGGGAAGGGAAAGATACGCAGTATTTT. Amino acid sequence: CASSRPVDREGKDTQYF.

The V gene is TRBV19, the J gene TRBJ2-7, with 7 bases fitting TRBD2. Germline loops: CDR1 LNHDA, CDR2 SQIVND (reference sequence). The CDR3 consists of 14 residues. With 4 bases clipped from V and 7 bases from J, the junction kept 10 bases outside the gene matches. The CDR3, as DNA: TGTGCCAGTAGTAGGGCGGGGAGGGGAGAAGAGCAGTACTTC. Its protein is CASSRAGRGEEQYF.

This sequence joins TRBV5-1 and TRBJ1-4; 10 bases are a match to TRBD1. Germline values: CDR1 SGHRS, CDR2 YFSETQ. The ends lost 4 bases at V and 2 bases at J; junction bases unmatched: 14. CDR3 length: 19 residues. CDR3 nucleotide sequence: TGCGCCAGCAGCCTACGACTGACAGGGGGCGCAGGGACTAATGAAAAACTGTTTTTT. It translates to CASSLRLTGGAGTNEKLFF.

This chain connects TRBV19 to TRBJ2-1, with a weak D call TRBD1 (6 bases). The V and J ends lost 1 base and 7 bases respectively, with 17 bases between them. Germline V gives CDR1 LNHDA, CDR2 SQIVND (reference sequence). The CDR3 loop spans 16 amino acids. The CDR3 DNA follows: TGTGCCAGTAGTATAGTTCCCCAGGGGCCTAGGAATGAGCAGTTCTTC. Encoded protein: CASSIVPQGPRNEQFF.

The J gene is TRBJ2-1, the V gene TRBV9; D is possibly TRBD2 (6 bases). Germline values: CDR1 SGDLS, CDR2 YYNGEE. This CDR3 has 15 amino acids. Trimming removed 0 bases at V and 8 bases at J, with 15 bases between. CDR3 DNA: TGTGCCAGCAGCGTAGCGAGGAGGGGTTACGATGAGCAGTTCTTC. Protein sequence: CASSVARRGYDEQFF.

The rearrangement links TRBV4-2 to TRBJ2-7, with TRBD1 matching over 8 bases. Germline CDR1 LGHNA, CDR2 YNFKEQ. The CDR3 sequence is 13 residues long. Trimming at V came to 4 bases and at J to 5 bases, leaving 4 bases not matched to a gene. CDR3 loop: CASSRTGPNEQYF. CDR3 bases: TGTGCCAGCAGCCGGACAGGGCCGAACGAGCAGTACTTC.

J is TRBJ2-1 and V is TRBV27, with D perhaps matching TRBD1 or TRBD2 (7 bases each). The germline V gene has CDR1 MNHEY and CDR2 SMNVEV (reference sequence). V was clipped by 7 bases and J by 0 bases, with 19 bases between them. There are 17 residues in the CDR3. CDR3 in amino acids: CASTLRGGPFSYNEQFF. CDR3 DNA: TGTGCCAGCACCCTCAGGGGGGGGCCTTTCTCCTACAATGAGCAGTTCTTC.

The chain uses TRBV10-2 and TRBJ2-1, with D possibly TRBD2 on 6 matching bases. The V gene lost 3 bases and the J gene lost 4 bases, with 7 bases spanning the gap. The CDR3 is made up of 13 amino acids. Germline V CDR1 and CDR2: WSHSY, SAAADI. CDR3 in DNA: TGCGCCAGCAGTGAAGCGGGTTACAATGAGCAGTTCTTC. Amino acid sequence: CASSEAGYNEQFF.

The V and J genes are TRBV7-9 and TRBJ2-5; D ambiguous. The length of the CDR3 is 13 residues. Germline-derived CDR1 and CDR2 are SEHNR and FQNEAQ (reference sequence). V gave up 5 bases and J gave up 2 bases, with 9 bases separating them. The CDR3 region has the DNA TGTGCCAGCAGCCAAAGATTGCAAGAGACCCAGTACTTC. This sequence encodes CASSQRLQETQYF. The variable domain in full, completed from reference TRBV7-9 and TRBJ2-5, reads DTGVSQNPRHKITKRGQNVTFRCDPISEHNRLYWYRQTLGQGPEFLTYFQNEAQLEKSRLLSDRFSAERPKGSFSTLEIQRTEQGDSAMYLCASSQRLQETQYFGPGTRLLVL.

This chain uses TRBV9 with TRBJ2-3, with D maybe TRBD1 (5 bases). V lost 3 bases and J lost 5, with 16 bases in between. The germline V gene encodes CDR1 SGDLS and CDR2 YYNGEE. This CDR3 is 15 amino acids long. The chain's CDR3 is CASSAVQGPGDTQYF. Here the CDR3 DNA reads TGTGCCAGCAGCGCGGTCCAGGGCCCAGGAGATACGCAGTATTTT.

This sequence joins TRBV7-9 and TRBJ1-5, with a possible D match to TRBD1 (5 bases). CDR3 length: 15 amino acids. CDR1 is SEHNR and CDR2 is FQNEAQ in the germline V gene (reference sequence). V was pared by 5 bases and J by 3 bases, with 14 bases between. The CDR3, as DNA: TGTGCCAGCAGCCCCGGACGAGGGGTCAATCAGCCCCAGCATTTT. It translates to CASSPGRGVNQPQHF.

V is TRBV7-8 and J is TRBJ2-4; D assignment may be TRBD1 or TRBD2 (5 bases each). V was cut by 6 bases and J by 2 bases, with 11 bases left in between. The CDR3 loop spans 14 amino acids. Germline lookup yields CDR1 SGHVS and CDR2 FQNEAQ. The CDR3 bases are TGTGCCAGCAGTCGTCCGGGACCCAAAAACATTCAGTACTTC. The encoded protein is CASSRPGPKNIQYF.

V gene TRBV2 combines with J gene TRBJ2-1, with 10 bases matching TRBD1. CDR1 is SNHLY, CDR2 FYNNEI, per germline. V dropped 8 bases and J dropped 6; count of bases not matched to a gene: 4. The CDR3 contains 13 residues. CDR3 DNA: TGTGCCAGCCGGGACAGGGGCCCCAATGAGCAGTTCTTC. Amino acids: CASRDRGPNEQFF.

The gene calls are TRBV5-5 and TRBJ1-2; no reliable D call. Trimming took 5 bases from V and 0 from J, leaving 14 bases between them. The CDR3 is 15 residues long. Germline lookup yields CDR1 SGHKS and CDR2 YYEKEE (reference sequence). The CDR3, as DNA: TGTGCCAGCAGGCCCCGGTCGGGATCTAACTATGGCTACACCTTC. It translates to CASRPRSGSNYGYTF.

The chain uses TRBV19 and TRBJ1-2; no clear D. V shed 0 bases and J shed 4 bases, with 27 bases lying between them. Germline-derived CDR1 and CDR2 are LNHDA and SQIVND (reference sequence). The CDR3 runs to 20 residues. DNA for the CDR3: TGTGCCAGTAGTATAGACCACGGAAGGGTCGGACTGGCAATGACCTATGGCTACACCTTC. Its translation is CASSIDHGRVGLAMTYGYTF.

V gene TRBV5-6 combines with J gene TRBJ1-1; D ambiguous. The V gene's germline CDR1 is SGHDT and CDR2 YYEEEE. Between the trimmed V and J ends, which lost 2 bases and 4 bases, there was a span of 12 bases. The CDR3 is made up of 14 amino acids. The CDR3 DNA is TGTGCCAGCAGCTTAGAAGGGTCGGGCACTGAAGCTTTCTTT. Its translation: CASSLEGSGTEAFF.

The chain uses TRBV29-1 and TRBJ2-3, with a weak D call TRBD2 (5 bases). Trimming left V 6 bases short and J 5 bases short, with 15 bases between. The CDR3 is made up of 13 amino acids. Per germline, CDR1 SQVTM and CDR2 ANQGSEA. The CDR3 is CSVDITGIDTQYF. CDR3 DNA sequence: TGCAGCGTAGACATCACCGGGATAGATACGCAGTATTTT.

This chain connects TRBV25-1 to TRBJ2-5, with 8 bases fitting TRBD2. Trimming removed 1 base from V and 5 bases from J; junction bases left unmatched: 9. The CDR3 is made up of 16 amino acids. CDR1 and CDR2 (germline): MGHDK, SYGVNS. CDR3 coding DNA: TGTGCCAGCAGTGAATTCGGCACCCGGGGGGGGGAGACCCAGTACTTC. Translated, it gives CASSEFGTRGGETQYF.

The chain is built from TRBV5-1 and TRBJ2-7; tentatively, D is TRBD2 (5 bases). This CDR3 comprises 16 residues. V was clipped by 4 bases and J by 0 bases, with 17 bases between them. Germline CDR1 SGHRS, CDR2 YFSETQ. This CDR3 is CASSPTGSGTSYEQYF. The CDR3 DNA sequence: TGCGCCAGCAGCCCGACGGGGTCCGGTACCTCCTACGAGCAGTACTTC.

The chain couples TRBV7-2 to TRBJ2-2; 8 positions match TRBD1. This CDR3 contains 16 residues. Germline trimming cut 5 bases from V and 7 bases from J; bases unmatched to any gene: 12. CDR1 and CDR2 from the germline V gene are SGHTA and FQGNSA. CDR3 in DNA: TGTGCCAGCAGCCTCTTTCCAGGGGGCTTCGACGGGGAGCTGTTTTTT. Protein product: CASSLFPGGFDGELFF.

The chain joins TRBV28 to TRBJ2-1, with a weak D call TRBD1 (6 bases). The CDR3 is made up of 14 amino acids. From germline, CDR1 is MDHEN and CDR2 SYDVKM. Between the trimmed V and J ends, which lost 2 bases and 8 bases, there was a span of 13 bases. The CDR3 is CASSLTRTADEQFF. As DNA, the CDR3 is TGTGCCAGCAGTTTAACCCGGACAGCGGATGAGCAGTTCTTC.

The chain uses TRBV7-6 and TRBJ2-1; maybe TRBD2 (5 bases). The CDR3 covers 14 residues. The V and J ends lost 2 bases and 6 bases respectively, with 11 bases between them. Germline loops: CDR1 SGHVS, CDR2 FNYEAQ. CDR3 nucleotides: TGTGCCAGCAGCTTAACGGGAAAATCCAATGAGCAGTTCTTC. Translating it yields CASSLTGKSNEQFF.

With regard to this clone: Different DNA sequences within this sample yield the same CDR3. The chain combines TRBV27 with TRBJ2-7; the D is unclear. V was trimmed by 3 bases and J by 2 bases, leaving 8 bases between them. The CDR3 is 13 residues long. Germline V gene lookup returns CDR1 MNHEY and CDR2 SMNVEV (reference sequence). The CDR3 spells CASSFGKTYEQYF. In DNA, the CDR3 is TGTGCCAGCAGTTTCGGCAAAACCTACGAGCAGTACTTC.

The table lists this clone with a count of one. The rearrangement links TRBV7-9 to TRBJ1-4, with 8 nucleotides matching TRBD1. CDR1 and CDR2 from the germline V gene are SEHNR and FQNEAQ (reference sequence). The CDR3 runs 14 residues. The ends lost 3 bases at V and 8 bases at J; junction bases unmatched: 5. This CDR3 reads CASSLDRVDEKLFF. The CDR3 DNA sequence: TGTGCCAGCAGCTTGGACAGGGTAGACGAAAAACTGTTTTTT.

A note on this clone: Other DNA sequences within the sample encode an identical CDR3. V and J are TRBV27 and TRBJ2-3; perhaps TRBD1 as D (5 bases). Germline V lookup: CDR1 MNHEY, CDR2 SMNVEV (reference sequence). CDR3 size: 13 residues. V lost 6 bases, J lost 6 bases, and 13 bases lay in between. In nucleotides, the CDR3 is TGTGCCAGCAGCCCTACTCCAGGGGATACGCAGTATTTT. Amino acid sequence: CASSPTPGDTQYF.

The rearrangement joins TRBV19 to TRBJ2-2; D unresolved. V lost 5 bases and J 4 bases, leaving 14 bases between the germline ends. Germline CDR1 and CDR2: LNHDA and SQIVND (reference sequence). The CDR3 runs to 15 residues. This CDR3 is CASSAEPGSTGELFF. DNA of the CDR3: TGTGCCAGTAGTGCGGAGCCCGGTAGCACCGGGGAGCTGTTTTTT.

This chain links TRBV11-3 with TRBJ2-3, with D tentatively TRBD1 (6 bases). This CDR3 contains 16 residues. The germline CDR1 and CDR2 sequences are SGHNT and YENEEA. Deletions cut 5 bases from V and 0 bases from J, with 15 bases between. This CDR3 is CASSRGGQLSTDTQYF. The CDR3 region has the DNA TGTGCCAGCAGCCGTGGGGGACAACTCAGCACAGATACGCAGTATTTT. The variable domain in full, completed from reference TRBV11-3 and TRBJ2-3, reads EAGVVQSPRYKIIEKKQPVAFWCNPISGHNTLYWYLQNLGQGPELLIRYENEEAVDDSQLPKDRFSAERLKGVDSTLKIQPAELGDSAVYLCASSRGGQLSTDTQYFGPGTRLTVL.